Listed below are T cell receptor beta chains from one sample, sequenced in a study of Ad26.COV2.S vaccination and SARS-CoV-2 variants. The data were produced by immunoSEQ multiplex PCR, yet TCRdb's version contains in-frame clones alone and is incomplete. The sample contains 440,000 or so clones, roughly 87% of which appear only once. The sequences come from peripheral blood, collected in a trial of Ad26.COV2.S vaccine versus placebo. Source of these receptors: a person between 18 and 65 years old who received the Ad26.COV2.S COVID-19 vaccine or a placebo. Each CDR3 is given with its conserved first and last residue. A D gene is named only where the DNA matches it firmly. Clone size appears in some rows only: once, few, many, or a class for an expanded clone.

clone_size	d_call	v_call	j_call	cdr3_aa	cdr3_nt
.	TRBD2	TRBV30	TRBJ2-1	CAWTSGINSYNEQFF	TGTGCCTGGACTAGCGGGATCAACTCATACAATGAGCAGTTCTTC
.	.	TRBV7-2	TRBJ2-7	CASSFEWGNAYEQYF	TGTGCCAGCAGCTTTGAATGGGGGAATGCCTACGAGCAGTACTTC
.	.	TRBV25-1	TRBJ1-5	CASSDPGFNQPQHF	TGTGCCAGCAGTGATCCAGGATTTAATCAGCCCCAGCATTTT
.	.	TRBV20-1	TRBJ1-3	CSASNRGSGNTIYF	TGCAGTGCTAGTAATCGGGGCTCTGGAAACACCATATATTTT
.	.	TRBV7-2	TRBJ1-3	CASSLSLAEGLFGNTIYF	TGTGCCAGCAGCTTATCCTTGGCCGAGGGTCTTTTCGGAAACACCATATATTTT
.	.	TRBV6-1	TRBJ1-1	CASSEFGDTEAFF	TGTGCCAGCAGTGAGTTTGGAGACACTGAAGCTTTCTTT
.	TRBD1	TRBV7-2	TRBJ1-2	CASSSFTGEDGYTF	TGTGCCAGCAGCTCCTTTACAGGGGAAGATGGCTACACCTTC
.	.	TRBV19	TRBJ1-2	CASSPKDFYGYTF	TGTGCCAGTAGTCCCAAGGATTTCTATGGCTACACCTTC
.	.	TRBV12-3/TRBV12-4	TRBJ1-5	CASSWSNQPQHF	TGTGCCAGCAGCTGGAGCAATCAGCCCCAGCATTTT
.	.	TRBV6-6	TRBJ2-1	CASVLGGKDEQFF	TGTGCCAGCGTCTTGGGGGGCAAGGATGAGCAGTTCTTC
.	TRBD2	TRBV5-4	TRBJ2-7	CASSSQLAGISYEQYF	TGTGCCAGCAGCTCCCAGCTAGCGGGGATCTCCTACGAGCAGTACTTC
.	.	TRBV2	TRBJ2-7	CASGRDLPYEQYF	TGTGCCAGCGGCCGGGACTTACCCTACGAGCAGTACTTC
.	TRBD2	TRBV3-1/TRBV3-2	TRBJ2-7	CASSQVGAGEGREQYF	TGTGCCAGCAGCCAAGTAGGAGCGGGAGAGGGTCGCGAGCAGTACTTC
.	.	TRBV2	TRBJ2-7	CASAGDISYEQYF	TGTGCCAGCGCAGGAGACATCTCCTACGAGCAGTACTTC
.	TRBD1	TRBV5-7	TRBJ1-6	CASSLAGGNSPLHF	TGTGCCAGCAGCTTGGCAGGGGGTAATTCACCCCTCCACTTT
.	.	TRBV10-1	TRBJ2-1	CASSESTYNEQFF	TGCGCCAGCAGTGAGTCAACGTACAATGAGCAGTTCTTC
.	TRBD1	TRBV7-2	TRBJ2-7	CASSLTGISYEQYF	TGTGCCAGCAGCTTGACAGGGATCTCCTACGAGCAGTACTTC
.	.	TRBV14	TRBJ2-1	CASSLRIGALPSYNEQFF	TGTGCCAGCAGCCTAAGGATAGGGGCATTACCCTCCTACAATGAGCAGTTCTTC
few	TRBD1	TRBV7-9	TRBJ1-5	CASSGGQGNQPQHF	TGTGCCAGCAGCGGAGGACAGGGGAATCAGCCCCAGCATTTT
.	TRBD1	TRBV7-6	TRBJ1-1	CASSLAATGDTEAFF	TGTGCCAGCAGCTTAGCCGCGACAGGGGACACTGAAGCTTTCTTT
.	.	TRBV7-8	TRBJ1-1	CASSLSSVLNTEAFF	TGTGCCAGCAGCTTATCTTCGGTATTGAACACTGAAGCTTTCTTT
.	.	TRBV5-1	TRBJ2-5	CASSRTDQETQYF	TGCGCCAGCAGTCGGACAGACCAAGAGACCCAGTACTTC
few	.	TRBV6-1	TRBJ1-1	CASSEWYSYQAFF	TGTGCCAGCAGTGAATGGTACTCCTACCAAGCTTTCTTT
.	TRBD1	TRBV27	TRBJ2-7	CASSFENRGNEQYF	TGTGCCAGCAGTTTCGAGAACAGGGGCAACGAGCAGTACTTC
few	TRBD1	TRBV4-1	TRBJ2-2	CASSQEPGQVTGELFF	TGCGCCAGCAGCCAAGAGCCCGGACAGGTAACCGGGGAGCTGTTTTTT
.	.	TRBV4-2	TRBJ2-3	CASSQDHGSVAQYF	TGTGCCAGCAGCCAAGATCACGGATCGGTTGCGCAGTATTTT
.	.	TRBV27	TRBJ1-6	CASTKGGYNSPLHF	TGTGCCAGCACCAAGGGGGGCTATAATTCACCCCTCCACTTT
.	TRBD2	TRBV6-5	TRBJ2-1	CASTQKREGPLFF	TGTGCCAGCACCCAGAAGAGGGAGGGCCCACTGTTCTTC
.	TRBD1	TRBV7-2	TRBJ1-2	CASSLDDRVVGYTF	TGTGCCAGCAGCCTAGACGACAGGGTGGTTGGCTACACCTTC
.	TRBD1	TRBV6-5	TRBJ2-7	CASSYGRGRAYEQYF	TGTGCCAGCAGTTACGGCAGGGGGCGGGCGTACGAGCAGTACTTC
.	TRBD2	TRBV18	TRBJ2-5	CASSPLAGGSWETQYF	TGTGCCAGCTCACCATTAGCGGGAGGGAGCTGGGAGACCCAGTACTTC
few	TRBD1	TRBV28	TRBJ1-1	CASSSWTGSNTEAFF	TGTGCCAGCAGTTCATGGACAGGGTCGAACACTGAAGCTTTCTTT
.	.	TRBV19	TRBJ2-7	CASSMQLRYEQYF	TGTGCCAGTAGTATGCAGCTACGGTACGAGCAGTACTTC
.	.	TRBV2	TRBJ1-2	CASEVRRHYGYTF	TGTGCCTCCGAGGTCAGGAGACACTATGGCTACACCTTC
once	.	TRBV6-5	TRBJ2-1	CASSYSVRYGNEQFF	TGTGCCAGCAGTTACTCGGTCAGGTATGGCAATGAGCAGTTCTTC
.	.	TRBV7-9	TRBJ2-2	CASHAGRATNTGELFF	TGTGCCAGCCATGCAGGGAGAGCCACGAACACCGGGGAGCTGTTTTTT
.	TRBD1	TRBV6-6	TRBJ2-1	CASRTRDSYNEQFF	TGTGCCAGTAGAACCCGGGACAGCTACAATGAGCAGTTCTTC
.	.	TRBV19	TRBJ2-3	CASSIGQGLKTQYF	TGTGCCAGTAGTATTGGGCAGGGGCTGAAGACGCAGTATTTT
.	TRBD1	TRBV12-3/TRBV12-4	TRBJ1-1	CASTPDRGTEAFF	TGTGCCAGCACTCCCGACAGGGGCACTGAAGCTTTCTTT
.	TRBD1	TRBV6-5	TRBJ2-7	CASSYGTGRQYF	TGTGCCAGCAGTTACGGGACAGGGAGGCAGTACTTC
.	.	TRBV19	TRBJ1-2	CATKQQENYGYTF	TGTGCCACTAAACAACAGGAAAACTATGGCTACACCTTC
few	.	TRBV18	TRBJ1-1	CASSPLGVGPEAFF	TGTGCCAGCTCACCACTAGGGGTCGGCCCTGAAGCTTTCTTT
.	.	TRBV6-2/TRBV6-3	TRBJ2-5	CASSYPRETQYF	TGTGCCAGCAGTTACCCGCGAGAGACCCAGTACTTC
.	.	TRBV20-1	TRBJ2-5	CSAWRGETQYF	TGCAGTGCATGGCGAGGAGAGACCCAGTACTTC
.	TRBD2	TRBV11-2	TRBJ2-5	CASSFPGGAEETQYF	TGTGCCAGCAGCTTTCCCGGGGGGGCCGAAGAGACCCAGTACTTC
.	TRBD1	TRBV6-5	TRBJ1-6	CASRSPGQGSSPLHF	TGTGCCAGCAGGTCGCCGGGACAGGGGAGTTCACCCCTCCACTTT
.	.	TRBV24-1	TRBJ1-1	CATSDFGGEAFF	TGTGCCACCAGTGATTTTGGGGGCGAAGCTTTCTTT
.	.	TRBV30	TRBJ1-1	CAWSVRPTNTEAFF	TGTGCCTGGAGTGTGCGGCCGACGAACACTGAAGCTTTCTTT
.	TRBD1	TRBV5-8	TRBJ1-2	CASSLETGAPYGYTF	TGTGCCAGCAGCTTGGAAACAGGGGCTCCCTATGGCTACACCTTC
once	.	TRBV30	TRBJ2-1	CAWSVLGNEQFF	TGTGCCTGGAGTGTCCTAGGTAATGAGCAGTTCTTC
.	TRBD2	TRBV6-1	TRBJ2-1	CASSDTSGAYNEQFF	TGTGCCAGCAGTGACACTAGCGGGGCATACAATGAGCAGTTCTTC
.	TRBD1	TRBV30	TRBJ1-3	CAWSWGQGARWAGNTIYF	TGTGCCTGGAGTTGGGGACAGGGGGCACGGTGGGCTGGAAACACCATATATTTT